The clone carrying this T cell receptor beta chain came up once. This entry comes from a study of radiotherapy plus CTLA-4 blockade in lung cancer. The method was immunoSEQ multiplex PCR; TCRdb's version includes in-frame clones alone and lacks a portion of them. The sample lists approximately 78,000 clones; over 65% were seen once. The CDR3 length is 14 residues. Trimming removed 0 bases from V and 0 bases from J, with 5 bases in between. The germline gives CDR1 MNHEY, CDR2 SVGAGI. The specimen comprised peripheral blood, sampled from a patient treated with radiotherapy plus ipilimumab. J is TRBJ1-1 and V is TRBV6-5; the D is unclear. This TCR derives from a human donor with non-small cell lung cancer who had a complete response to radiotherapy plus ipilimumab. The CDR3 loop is CASSYSGMNTEAFF. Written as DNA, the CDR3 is TGTGCCAGCAGTTACTCTGGAATGAACACTGAAGCTTTCTTT.